This TCR beta chain is from a study of response to subunit inactivated influenza vaccine. Study-wide results and limits: It was the authors' suggestion that each seasonal influenza vaccination recruits few new T cells.

TCRdb re-called the RT-PCR reads with MiXCR, one entry per CDR3 protein. The table lists 800,000 to 1,000,000 distinct CDR3 sequences, 20% to 25% of them singletons. This clonotype has just a few counts. Antigen unknown. The specimen comprised PBMCs from blood, sampled 5 days after vaccination. The TCR originated in a man aged 45-65 years who received an inactivated influenza vaccine.

The CDR3 sequence: CASSLSRDPTGELFF. Written as DNA, the CDR3 is TGTGCCAGCAGCTTAAGCAGGGACCCCACCGGGGAGCTGTTTTTT. The chain uses TRBV7-9 and TRBJ2-2, with D tentatively TRBD1 or TRBD2 (5 bases each). Germline-derived CDR1 and CDR2 are SEHNR and FQNEAQ (reference sequence). Trimming shortened V by 2 bases and J by 4 bases, and 11 bases separated the two germline ends. The CDR3 spans 15 residues.